This passage covers 6 T cell receptor beta chains from one sample sequenced in a study of T cell responses to AZD1222 COVID-19 vaccine. Assay: immunoSEQ multiplex PCR; the TCRdb copy retains only in-frame clones and omits some. The sample includes 100,000 to 150,000 clones, 90% of them seen just once. The sequencing used peripheral blood, collected on day 0 of AZD1222 vaccination. These receptors were collected from an adult in good health.

V is TRBV28 and J is TRBJ1-1; 7 bases are shared with TRBD1. The germline V gene encodes CDR1 MDHEN and CDR2 SYDVKM. Unmatched junction bases numbered 5, after V lost 6 bases and J lost 4 bases. This CDR3 has 13 amino acids. The CDR3 nucleotides are TGTGCCAGCAGGTTGGACAGGCGCACTGAAGCTTTCTTT. Translated: CASRLDRRTEAFF.

The CDR3 DNA reads TGCGCCAGCAGCTCCCGGACAGGGCAGGCGATAGATGGCTACACCTTC. Amino acids: CASSSRTGQAIDGYTF. This rearrangement joins TRBV5-1 to TRBJ1-2, with 8 bases matching TRBD1. CDR3 length equals 16 residues. The V segment lost 3 bases and the J segment 6 bases; nucleotides outside the gene matches: 13. Germline V gives CDR1 SGHRS, CDR2 YFSETQ.

The chain combines TRBV7-2 with TRBJ1-1; D unresolved. The germline V gene has CDR1 SGHTA and CDR2 FQGNSA. The length of the CDR3 is 13 residues. With 0 bases removed from V and 6 bases from J, the gap between germline ends came to 8 bases. The CDR3 DNA sequence: TGTGCCAGCAGCTTAGCGCTGGCGGCTGAAGCTTTCTTT. It specifies CASSLALAAEAFF.

The chain joins TRBV30 to TRBJ1-2, with D maybe TRBD1 (5 bases). Germline V lookup: CDR1 GTSNPN, CDR2 SVGIG (reference sequence). The length of the CDR3 is 13 residues. The V gene lost 2 bases and the J gene lost 5 bases, with 12 bases spanning the gap. The CDR3 sequence is CAWSTSDIYGYTF. The CDR3 DNA sequence: TGTGCCTGGAGTACGTCGGACATTTATGGCTACACCTTC.

V and J are TRBV28 and TRBJ2-7; D possibly uses TRBD1 or TRBD2 (7 bases each). The CDR3 has 16 amino acids. V gave up 7 bases and J gave up 2 bases, with 21 bases separating them. The germline gives CDR1 MDHEN, CDR2 SYDVKM. The chain's CDR3 is CASKLSGAGGTYEQYF. CDR3 DNA sequence: TGTGCCAGCAAACTAAGCGGGGCAGGGGGAACCTACGAGCAGTACTTC.

This chain uses TRBV7-2 with TRBJ2-3; either TRBD1 or TRBD2 may supply D (5 bases each). V lost 6 bases, J lost 4 bases, and 11 bases lay in between. The CDR3 runs to 13 residues. The germline V gene has CDR1 SGHTA and CDR2 FQGNSA. The CDR3 protein is CASRTRGADTQYF. The CDR3 DNA reads TGTGCCAGCAGGACGAGGGGAGCAGATACGCAGTATTTT.